The clone carrying this T cell receptor (beta chain) was counted a few times. What it recognizes is unknown. The read gets to within 3 residues of the CDR3 end, and the germline J gene fills in the rest. Germline V gene lookup returns CDR1 MNHEY and CDR2 SVGEGT. The CDR3 runs to 13 residues. V lost 6 bases and J lost 6; bases outside the gene matches: 4. The data belong to a study of T cell clonality in common variable immunodeficiency. Overall study findings and caveats: Reportedly, TCR beta sequences from common variable immunodeficiency showed fewer deletions and N-nucleotide insertions.

Clones were sequenced by immunoSEQ multiplex PCR, and TCRdb holds only the in-frame ones, with some missing. Sampling found about 21,000 clones, none seen once. The TCR was taken from a human donor with common variable immunodeficiency. Sequencing used peripheral blood mononuclear cells. The chain employs TRBV6-2 or TRBV6-3 and TRBJ2-2, with 7 nucleotides matching TRBD1. CDR3 residues: CASSDRAPGELFF. The covered CDR3 bases are TGTGCCAGCAGCGACAGGGCCCCCGGGGAG.